The 4 T cell receptor beta chains reported below all come from one sample, sequenced in a study of T cell changes during pregnancy in multiple sclerosis. Profiled with immunoSEQ multiplex PCR; TCRdb holds only in-frame clones, not every one. Seen here are some 33,000 clones, 90% to 95% observed once, and the top ten hold 3% to 5%. The material was CD8+ T cells from peripheral blood mononuclear cells, obtained in the second trimester of pregnancy. Receptors were obtained from a female donor in good health, enrolled as a control in a pregnancy study.

The V gene is TRBV5-6, the J gene TRBJ1-2, with D possibly matching TRBD1 (6 bases). Between the trimmed V and J ends, which lost 0 bases and 4 bases, there was a span of 13 bases. Germline V CDR1 and CDR2: SGHDT, YYEEEE. This CDR3 spans 15 amino acids. CDR3 bases: TGTGCCAGCAGCTTGGTTCAGGGGCTCACCTATGGCTACACCTTC. As protein: CASSLVQGLTYGYTF.

V usage is TRBV2 and J usage is TRBJ2-6, with D possibly matching TRBD1 (5 bases). Germline-derived CDR1 and CDR2 are SNHLY and FYNNEI. The CDR3 has 15 amino acids. V lost 7 bases, J lost 0 bases, and 10 bases lay in between. The CDR3 DNA follows: TGTGCCAGCAAGGACATTAACTCTGGGGCCAACGTCCTGACTTTC. Translating gives CASKDINSGANVLTF.

The chain has TRBV2 and TRBJ2-7; 10 bases match TRBD1. Germline CDR1 and CDR2: SNHLY and FYNNEI. J was trimmed by 4 bases and V by 2 bases; bases with no gene match: 2. The CDR3 consists of 14 residues. Written as DNA, the CDR3 is TGTGCCAGCAGTGAAAGGGACAGGGGTTACGAGCAGTACTTC. This gives the protein CASSERDRGYEQYF.

The chain carries TRBV13 and TRBJ2-7, with TRBD1 identical over 7 bases. This CDR3 contains 12 residues. Looked up from germline, CDR1 is PRHDT and CDR2 is FYEKMQ (reference sequence). The V and J ends lost 6 bases and 5 bases, in that order; junction bases with no gene match: 4. CDR3 region: CASSPTGNEQYF. The CDR3 DNA reads TGTGCCAGCAGTCCGACAGGGAACGAGCAGTACTTC. The full variable domain, with the rest looked up from reference TRBV13 and TRBJ2-7, is AAGVIQSPRHLIKEKRETATLKCYPIPRHDTVYWYQQGPGQDPQFLISFYEKMQSDKGSIPDRFSAQQFSDYHSELNMSSLELGDSALYFCASSPTGNEQYFGPGTRLTVT.